These T cell receptor beta chains were read from a single sample in a study of T cells in Graves' hyperthyroidism and ophthalmopathy. TCRdb recomputed calls from the multiplex PCR reads with MiXCR, one row per CDR3 protein. The sample gives around 690,000 distinct CDR3 sequences, more than 20% of which show up once; 30% to 40% is in the top ten. The sequencing input was blood. Receptor source: a man aged 30 to 39 with Graves' ophthalmopathy. Each CDR3 is given with its conserved first and last residue.

TRBV3-1	TRBJ1-6	CASSQRDLSVHNSPLHF
TRBV6-6	TRBJ1-4	CASSSTGGDEKLFF
TRBV29-1	TRBJ2-3	CSVGQRLADTQYF
TRBV7-9	TRBJ2-7	CASSNSQDGTAAYEQYF
TRBV19	TRBJ2-7	CANFKPGQAYEQYF
TRBV2	TRBJ2-7	CASARDRIGSYEQYF
TRBV7-2	TRBJ2-3	CASSLVGGQGTQYF
TRBV5-1	TRBJ2-3	CASSPTRRSGSSTDTQYF
TRBV6-5	TRBJ2-2	CASSYTFVTGELFF
TRBV18	TRBJ2-7	CASSPWAGHSYEQYF
TRBV5-6	TRBJ2-7	CASRAEDFDYEQYF
TRBV2	TRBJ2-2	CASNPGGGGELFF
TRBV6-9	TRBJ2-6	CASNRRRPGNSGANVLTF
TRBV5-4	TRBJ2-1	CASTDRDEQFF
TRBV2	TRBJ1-5	CASRRQAPLNQPQHF
TRBV6-2/TRBV6-3	TRBJ2-1	CASLGTLGTIEQFF
TRBV30	TRBJ2-7	CAWSLPDVYHYEQYF
TRBV11-2	TRBJ2-7	CASSQIRDRGKSPHHEQYF
TRBV25-1	TRBJ2-2	CASTTPGGELFF
TRBV28	TRBJ2-7	CASRTGLVGEQYF
TRBV6-9	TRBJ2-3	CASSSRTSGDPRTDTQYF
TRBV6-1	TRBJ1-5	CASSAGLGGAGQPQHF
TRBV24-1	TRBJ1-5	CATSEPGANQPQHF
TRBV27	TRBJ2-3	CASTNRDSLTDTQYF
TRBV5-1	TRBJ1-1	CASSGGEGNTEAFF
TRBV20-1	TRBJ2-3	CSARDLASGRPISTDTQYF
TRBV29-1	TRBJ2-1	CSVGSQTSGKGGQFF
TRBV18	TRBJ1-1	CASSRNGDTEAFF
TRBV5-1	TRBJ1-1	CASSLFSLGDTEAFF
TRBV28	TRBJ1-2	CATTGAGGYGYTF
TRBV12-3/TRBV12-4	TRBJ1-2	CASSLERSGYTF
TRBV9	TRBJ2-7	CASSFLSSRCLPYEQYF
TRBV18	TRBJ2-1	CASSSDRGINEQFF
TRBV6-1	TRBJ1-2	CASRREGHGYTF
TRBV20-1	TRBJ2-7	CSARILAGGGYEQYF
TRBV3-1	TRBJ1-1	CASSLSQGWNTEAFF
TRBV4-1	TRBJ1-5	CASSQETGQKNQPQHF
TRBV28	TRBJ1-1	CASSPRDRLNTEAFF
TRBV5-1	TRBJ2-7	CASSLGYKGQPSYEQYF
TRBV20-1	TRBJ2-1	CSASASANNEQFF
TRBV5-1	TRBJ2-5	CASSFGRGIETQYF